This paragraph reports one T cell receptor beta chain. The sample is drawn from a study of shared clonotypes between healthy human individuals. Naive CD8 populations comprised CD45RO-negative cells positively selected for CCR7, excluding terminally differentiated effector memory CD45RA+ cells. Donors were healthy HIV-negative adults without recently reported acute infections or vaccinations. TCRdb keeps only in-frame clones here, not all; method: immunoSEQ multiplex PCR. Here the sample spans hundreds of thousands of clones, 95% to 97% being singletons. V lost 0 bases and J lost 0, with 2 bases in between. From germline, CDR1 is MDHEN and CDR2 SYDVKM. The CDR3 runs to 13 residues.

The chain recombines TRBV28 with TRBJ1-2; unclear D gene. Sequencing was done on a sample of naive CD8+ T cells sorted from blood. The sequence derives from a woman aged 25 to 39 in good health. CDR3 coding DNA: TGTGCCAGCAGTTTATGGGCTAACTATGGCTACACCTTC. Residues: CASSLWANYGYTF.